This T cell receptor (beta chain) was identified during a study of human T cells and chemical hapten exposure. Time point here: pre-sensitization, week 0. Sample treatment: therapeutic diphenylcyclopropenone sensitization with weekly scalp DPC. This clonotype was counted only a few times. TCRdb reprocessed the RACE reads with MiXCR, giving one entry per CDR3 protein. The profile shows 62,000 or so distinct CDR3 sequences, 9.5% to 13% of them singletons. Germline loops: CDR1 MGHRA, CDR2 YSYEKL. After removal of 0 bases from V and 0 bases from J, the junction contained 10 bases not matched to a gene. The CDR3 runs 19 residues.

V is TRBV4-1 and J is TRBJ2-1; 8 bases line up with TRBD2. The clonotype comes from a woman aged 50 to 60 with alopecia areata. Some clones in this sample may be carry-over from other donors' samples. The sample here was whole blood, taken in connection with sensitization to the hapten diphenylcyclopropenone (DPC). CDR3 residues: CASSQDRTSGLSSYNEQFF. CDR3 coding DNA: TGCGCCAGCAGCCAAGATCGAACTAGCGGACTGAGCTCCTACAATGAGCAGTTCTTC.